The 28 T cell receptor beta chains listed next were all sequenced from one sample in a study of cytomegalovirus exposure and HLA in healthy donors. Vbeta (60) and Jbeta (13) primers were used in the PCR. The protocol was immunoSEQ multiplex PCR, while the TCRdb copy is restricted to in-frame clones and leaves out a portion. The table has about 160,000 clones, 75% to 80% seen once. What was sequenced was PBMCs. These receptors all come from a woman in her fifties or sixties in good health and CMV-seropositive.

This clone has a handful of counts. The chain combines TRBV30 with TRBJ2-1, with 10 nucleotides matching TRBD2. Germline V gene data show CDR1 as GTSNPN and CDR2 as SVGIG (reference sequence). The CDR3 spans 14 residues. V was pared by 5 bases and J by 8 bases, with 9 bases of the junction left unmatched. As DNA, the CDR3 is TGTGCCTGGGTAGCGGGGGGCCCTACGGATGAGCAGTTCTTC. Translating gives CAWVAGGPTDEQFF.

The chain is built from TRBV5-1 and TRBJ2-3; TRBD1 aligns across 7 bases. V was clipped by 0 bases and J by 7 bases; unmatched bases: 11. Per the germline V gene, CDR1 is SGHRS and CDR2 is YFSETQ. This CDR3 spans 16 amino acids. CDR3 nucleotides: TGCGCCAGCAGCTTGGAGTCAGGGGGTATCAGGAATACGCAGTATTTT. It encodes CASSLESGGIRNTQYF. The entire variable domain, with the rest obtained from reference TRBV5-1 and TRBJ2-3, is as follows: KAGVTQTPRYLIKTRGQQVTLSCSPISGHRSVSWYQQTPGQGLQFLFEYFSETQRNKGNFPGRFSGRQFSNSRSEMNVSTLELGDSALYLCASSLESGGIRNTQYFGPGTRLTVL.

This chain links TRBV10-3 with TRBJ2-7; 7 bases are a match to TRBD1. J gave up 5 bases and V 4 bases, and 5 bases lay outside the gene matches. CDR3 length equals 13 residues. Germline-derived CDR1 and CDR2 are ENHRY and SYGVKD. CDR3 residues: CAISVQGRNEQYF. The CDR3 DNA reads as TGTGCCATCAGTGTACAGGGGCGGAACGAGCAGTACTTC.

This clone was seen a few times. The chain couples TRBV6-5 to TRBJ1-1; a weak D match, TRBD1 (6 bases). Trimming left V 5 bases short and J 0 bases short, with 13 bases between. This CDR3 region has 15 residues. The germline CDR1 and CDR2 sequences are MNHEY and SVGAGI. The CDR3 nucleotides are TGTGCCAGCAGTAGGGGGGGAGATTTGAACACTGAAGCTTTCTTT. Translated: CASSRGGDLNTEAFF.

The chain is built from TRBV6-5 and TRBJ1-4, with D possibly being TRBD1 (6 bases). With 6 bases removed from V and 7 bases from J, the gap between germline ends came to 18 bases. Germline V CDR1 and CDR2: MNHEY, SVGAGI. The length of the CDR3 is 15 residues. The CDR3 reads CASSSGGGDGEKLFF. The DNA for the CDR3 is TGTGCCAGCAGCTCCGGGGGGGGCGACGGTGAAAAACTGTTTTTT.

The chain has TRBV6-1 and TRBJ2-1, with a possible D match to TRBD2 (6 bases). The CDR3 is 16 amino acids. Germline-derived CDR1 and CDR2 are MNHNS and SASEGT. Trimming cost V 4 bases and J 2 bases, with 15 bases left between them. The CDR3 sequence: CASSVNGGNPYNEQFF. The CDR3 bases are TGTGCCAGCAGTGTAAACGGCGGGAACCCCTACAATGAGCAGTTCTTC.

This rearrangement joins TRBV19 to TRBJ2-4; D may be TRBD1 (6 bases). The CDR3 extends over 14 amino acids. Germline-derived CDR1 and CDR2 are LNHDA and SQIVND (reference sequence). V shed 4 bases and J shed 6 bases, with 13 bases lying between them. CDR3: CASSSQGLGNIQYF. The CDR3 nucleotides read TGTGCCAGTAGTAGCCAGGGGTTGGGAAACATTCAGTACTTC.

V is TRBV12-5 and J is TRBJ1-2; D is ambiguous. Per germline, CDR1 LGHNT and CDR2 FRNRAP. The CDR3 has 13 residues. Trimming pared 3 bases from V and 0 bases from J, leaving 5 bases between. The CDR3 protein is CASGFGTNYGYTF. DNA for the CDR3: TGTGCTAGTGGTTTTGGCACTAACTATGGCTACACCTTC.

The chain recombines TRBV25-1 with TRBJ2-1, with D possibly matching TRBD1 (6 bases). Deletions cut 3 bases from V and 7 bases from J, with 10 bases between. CDR1 is MGHDK, CDR2 SYGVNS, per germline. The CDR3 loop spans 13 amino acids. The CDR3 nucleotides are TGTGCCAGCAGTGAGATAAGGGGGAATGAGCAGTTCTTC. Translation gives CASSEIRGNEQFF.

The chain has TRBV5-4 and TRBJ1-2; TRBD1 agrees at 8 bases. Germline CDR1 and CDR2: SGHNT and YYREEE (reference sequence). The V gene end was trimmed by 4 bases and the J gene end by 4 bases; junction bases not matched to a gene: 6. This CDR3 is built from 14 residues. The CDR3 reads CASSREGQVYGYTF. CDR3 bases: TGTGCCAGCAGCCGAGAGGGACAGGTCTATGGCTACACCTTC.

V usage is TRBV28 and J usage is TRBJ2-7; D not resolved. V lost 1 base and J 3 bases, leaving 7 bases between the germline ends. Germline CDR1 MDHEN, CDR2 SYDVKM. The CDR3 loop spans 13 amino acids. The CDR3 bases are TGTGCCAGCAGTTTATCCCTCTACTACGAGCAGTACTTC. Protein product: CASSLSLYYEQYF.

This chain links TRBV10-2 with TRBJ1-2; possibly TRBD1 for D (5 bases). CDR1 and CDR2 (germline): WSHSY, SAAADI. Deletions cut 3 bases from V and 7 bases from J, with 21 bases between. The CDR3 loop spans 16 amino acids. CDR3 in DNA: TGCGCCAGCAGTGAAGGCCGGGGGTTAGCCGTCTTTGGCTACACCTTC. This sequence encodes CASSEGRGLAVFGYTF.

The chain combines TRBV7-2 with TRBJ1-2, with D unclear. The CDR3 runs 11 residues. Germline CDR1 SGHTA, CDR2 FQGNSA. V was clipped by 6 bases and J by 4 bases, with 6 bases between them. The DNA for the CDR3 is TGTGCCAGCAGGGGCCTCTATGGCTACACCTTC. The encoded protein is CASRGLYGYTF.

The rearrangement links TRBV4-1 to TRBJ1-1; TRBD1 matches 9 bases. Germline CDR1 and CDR2: MGHRA and YSYEKL. The CDR3 consists of 13 residues. V was pared by 6 bases and J by 3 bases, with 2 bases of the junction left unmatched. CDR3 sequence reads: CASSRQGDTEAFF. CDR3 DNA sequence: TGCGCCAGCAGTCGACAGGGGGACACTGAAGCTTTCTTT.

This clone was detected only a few times. The chain couples TRBV19 to TRBJ2-7, with TRBD1 matching over 7 bases. Per germline, CDR1 LNHDA and CDR2 SQIVND (reference sequence). The junction had 7 bases not matched to a gene; V was cut back by 6 bases and J by 11 bases. This CDR3 contains 11 residues. CDR3 coding DNA: TGTGCCAGTAGCCTGGGGACAGATAAGTACTTC. Its protein product is CASSLGTDKYF. The full variable domain, rest sourced from reference TRBV19 and TRBJ2-7, is DGGITQSPKYLFRKEGQNVTLSCEQNLNHDAMYWYRQDPGQGLRLIYYSQIVNDFQKGDIAEGYSVSREKKESFPLTVTSAQKNPTAFYLCASSLGTDKYFGPGTRLTVT.

V is TRBV28 and J is TRBJ2-7; 10 positions agree with TRBD2. J lost 6 bases, V lost 2 bases, and 10 bases had no gene match. The germline V gene has CDR1 MDHEN and CDR2 SYDVKM. This CDR3 comprises 16 residues. In nucleotides, the CDR3 is TGTGCCAGCAGTTTACTGGAGCGGGGGGGCGCCGGCGAGCAGTACTTC. Residues: CASSLLERGGAGEQYF. The full variable domain, in which reference TRBV28 and TRBJ2-7 provide the parts outside the CDR3, is DVKVTQSSRYLVKRTGEKVFLECVQDMDHENMFWYRQDPGLGLRLIYFSYDVKMKEKGDIPEGYSVSREKKERFSLILESASTNQTSMYLCASSLLERGGAGEQYFGPGTRLTVT.

The V and J genes are TRBV7-2 and TRBJ1-2, with TRBD1 matching 10 bases. The germline V gene encodes CDR1 SGHTA and CDR2 FQGNSA. The V segment lost 2 bases and the J segment 5 bases; nucleotides outside the gene matches: 8. The CDR3 covers 16 residues. CDR3 loop: CASSLPQGTGVYGYTF. The CDR3 coding sequence is TGTGCCAGCAGCTTACCCCAAGGGACAGGGGTTTATGGCTACACCTTC. The full variable domain, its missing parts supplied by reference TRBV7-2 and TRBJ1-2, is GAGVSQSPSNKVTEKGKDVELRCDPISGHTALYWYRQSLGQGLEFLIYFQGNSAPDKSGLPSDRFSAERTGGSVSTLTIQRTQQEDSAVYLCASSLPQGTGVYGYTFGSGTRLTVV.

This chain uses TRBV30 with TRBJ1-4; D not resolved. From germline, CDR1 is GTSNPN and CDR2 SVGIG (reference sequence). V was cut by 1 base and J by 14 bases, with 17 bases left in between. The CDR3 extends over 13 amino acids. The DNA for the CDR3 is TGTGCCTGGAGTGGAAACCCAGTTTCCTTGCTGTTTTTT. Translating it yields CAWSGNPVSLLFF.

Here the CDR3 DNA reads TGCGCCAGCAGCTTGGAACAGAACACTGAAGCTTTCTTT. Residues: CASSLEQNTEAFF. V is TRBV5-1 and J is TRBJ1-1; D is undetermined. The CDR3 length is 13 residues. Trimming removed 0 bases at V and 1 base at J, with 4 bases between. Germline V lookup: CDR1 SGHRS, CDR2 YFSETQ. The entire variable domain, with the rest obtained from reference TRBV5-1 and TRBJ1-1, is as follows: KAGVTQTPRYLIKTRGQQVTLSCSPISGHRSVSWYQQTPGQGLQFLFEYFSETQRNKGNFPGRFSGRQFSNSRSEMNVSTLELGDSALYLCASSLEQNTEAFFGQGTRLTVV.

The chain employs TRBV11-2 and TRBJ2-7; a possible D gene is TRBD1 (6 bases). Between the trimmed V and J ends, which lost 5 bases and 4 bases, there was a span of 21 bases. This CDR3 is built from 16 residues. The germline V gene encodes CDR1 SGHAT and CDR2 FQNNGV. The CDR3 here is CASSHRLFDRPYEQYF. The CDR3 coding sequence is TGTGCCAGCAGCCACCGCCTTTTTGACAGGCCATACGAGCAGTACTTC.

This chain uses TRBV7-9 with TRBJ1-1; 8 nucleotides agree with TRBD1. Germline V gives CDR1 SEHNR, CDR2 FQNEAQ (reference sequence). The V gene end was trimmed by 5 bases and the J gene end by 0 bases; junction bases not matched to a gene: 8. This CDR3 has 16 residues. The CDR3 loop reads CASSPGTGVMNTEAFF. For the CDR3, the DNA is TGTGCCAGCAGCCCCGGGACAGGCGTTATGAACACTGAAGCTTTCTTT.

CDR3 sequence reads: CASSPGAGFGGETQYF. Here the CDR3 DNA reads TGTGCCAGCTCACCAGGAGCAGGGTTTGGAGGGGAGACCCAGTACTTC. The V call is TRBV18, the J call TRBJ2-5; D is possibly TRBD2 (6 bases). This CDR3 region has 16 residues. The germline V gene encodes CDR1 KGHSH and CDR2 LQKENI. The ends were cut back, 2 bases at V and 5 bases at J, with 18 bases in the middle.

This clone occurred a few times. The gene calls are TRBV2 and TRBJ1-4; TRBD1 might be the D (5 bases). Germline assignment: CDR1 SNHLY and CDR2 FYNNEI. V lost 4 bases and J lost 7, with 13 bases in between. The CDR3 totals 14 residues. The chain's CDR3 is CASSAGGEGEKLFF. CDR3 nucleotide sequence: TGTGCCAGCAGTGCGGGGGGGGAAGGTGAAAAACTGTTTTTT.

The chain joins TRBV6-6 to TRBJ2-7, with D possibly TRBD1 on 6 matching bases. Trimming shortened V by 2 bases and J by 7 bases, and 12 bases separated the two germline ends. This CDR3 region has 13 residues. CDR1 and CDR2 from the germline V gene are MNHNY and SVGAGI (reference sequence). The CDR3 nucleotides are TGTGCCAGCAGTTACGCCCAGGGGTGGGAGCAGTACTTC. Its protein is CASSYAQGWEQYF.

The chain recombines TRBV11-2 with TRBJ2-6; 7 bases fit TRBD1. V lost 3 bases, J lost 2 bases, and 4 bases stayed unmatched. The CDR3 runs 16 residues. Per the germline V gene, CDR1 is SGHAT and CDR2 is FQNNGV. The CDR3 here is CASSFIGGTGANVLTF. CDR3 in DNA: TGTGCCAGCAGCTTTATAGGGGGCACTGGGGCCAACGTCCTGACTTTC.

This clone appeared a single time. The rearrangement links TRBV7-9 to TRBJ2-5; 10 bases agree with TRBD2. Trimming at V came to 1 base and at J to 2 bases, leaving 7 bases not matched to a gene. The CDR3 spans 17 residues. Germline V gene data show CDR1 as SEHNR and CDR2 as FQNEAQ (reference sequence). The CDR3 loop reads CASSLGSGRGRQETQYF. In DNA, the CDR3 is TGTGCCAGCAGCTTAGGGAGCGGGAGGGGTCGGCAAGAGACCCAGTACTTC.

The chain recombines TRBV4-1 with TRBJ1-2; TRBD1 matches at 7 bases. With 4 bases clipped from V and 4 bases from J, the junction kept 6 bases outside the gene matches. Germline V gene lookup returns CDR1 MGHRA and CDR2 YSYEKL. The length of the CDR3 is 14 residues. Here the CDR3 reads CASSPPGTAYGYTF. The CDR3 DNA reads TGCGCCAGCAGCCCTCCAGGGACAGCCTATGGCTACACCTTC.

This clone came up a few times. This chain uses TRBV4-1 with TRBJ2-3; 12 positions agree with TRBD2. The CDR3 runs to 16 residues. Germline assignment: CDR1 MGHRA and CDR2 YSYEKL. V was pared by 0 bases and J by 8 bases, with 6 bases of the junction left unmatched. CDR3 DNA: TGCGCCAGCAGCCAAGATCCTAGCGGGGGGGCACGTACGCAGTATTTT. Translation gives CASSQDPSGGARTQYF.